This T cell receptor beta chain was sequenced during a study of OX40 agonist ivuxolimab in advanced cancers. As for this clone: The antigen remains unidentified.

Sequencing used immunoSEQ multiplex PCR; TCRdb keeps in-frame clones, though not all of them. The table records tens of thousands of clones, around four fifths of them present only once. Study-wide points: Clonal expansion by week 6 occurred in CD4+ and CD8+ blood T cells (at 0.1 to 3.0 mg/kg).

Germline CDR1 SGHVS, CDR2 FNYEAQ. The V end lost 0 bases, the J end lost 0 bases, and 6 bases lay between the germline ends. The CDR3 length is 15 residues. The J gene is TRBJ1-3, the V gene TRBV7-6, with D possibly TRBD1 on 5 matching bases. The starting material was CD4+ or CD8+ T cells sorted from blood, obtained in a trial of the OX40 agonist ivuxolimab. The clonotype originates from an adult with an advanced solid tumor such as melanoma, head and neck, liver or kidney cancer. In nucleotides, the CDR3 is TGTGCCAGCAGCTTAGCGGGGCACTCTGGAAACACCATATATTTT. Protein product: CASSLAGHSGNTIYF.